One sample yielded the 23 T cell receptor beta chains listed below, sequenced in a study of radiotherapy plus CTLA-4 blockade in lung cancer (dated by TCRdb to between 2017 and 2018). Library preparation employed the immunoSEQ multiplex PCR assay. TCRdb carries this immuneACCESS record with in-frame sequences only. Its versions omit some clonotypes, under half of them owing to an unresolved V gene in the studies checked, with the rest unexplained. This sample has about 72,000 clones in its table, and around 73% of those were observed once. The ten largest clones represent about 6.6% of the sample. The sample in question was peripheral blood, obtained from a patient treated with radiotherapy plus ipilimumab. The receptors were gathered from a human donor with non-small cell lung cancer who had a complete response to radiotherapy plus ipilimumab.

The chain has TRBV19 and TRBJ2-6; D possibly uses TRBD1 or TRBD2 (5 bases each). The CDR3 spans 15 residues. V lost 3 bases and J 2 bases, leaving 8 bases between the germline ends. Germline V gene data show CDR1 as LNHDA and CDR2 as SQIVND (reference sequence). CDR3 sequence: CASSIEGTGANVLTF. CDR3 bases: TGTGCCAGTAGTATTGAGGGGACTGGGGCCAACGTCCTGACTTTC.

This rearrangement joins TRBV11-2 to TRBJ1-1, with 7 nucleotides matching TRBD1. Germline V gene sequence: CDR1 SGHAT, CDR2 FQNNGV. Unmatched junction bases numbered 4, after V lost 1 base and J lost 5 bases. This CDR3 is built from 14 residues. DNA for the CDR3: TGTGCCAGCAGCTTAGCAGGGGGGGATACTGAAGCTTTCTTT. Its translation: CASSLAGGDTEAFF. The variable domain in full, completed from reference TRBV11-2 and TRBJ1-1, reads EAGVAQSPRYKIIEKRQSVAFWCNPISGHATLYWYQQILGQGPKLLIQFQNNGVVDDSQLPKDRFSAERLKGVDSTLKIQPAKLEDSAVYLCASSLAGGDTEAFFGQGTRLTVV.

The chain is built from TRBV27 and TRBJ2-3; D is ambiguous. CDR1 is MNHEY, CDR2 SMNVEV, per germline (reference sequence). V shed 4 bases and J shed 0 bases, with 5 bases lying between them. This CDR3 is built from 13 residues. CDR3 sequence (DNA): TGTGCCAGCAGTTCCTCTAGCACAGATACGCAGTATTTT. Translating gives CASSSSSTDTQYF.

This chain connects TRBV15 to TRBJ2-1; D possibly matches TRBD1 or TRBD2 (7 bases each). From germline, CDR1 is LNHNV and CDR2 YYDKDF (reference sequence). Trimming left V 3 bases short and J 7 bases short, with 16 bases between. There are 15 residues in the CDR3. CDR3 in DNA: TGTGCCACCAGCAGGGGGGAGGGGGCGGGTAATGAGCAGTTCTTC. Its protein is CATSRGEGAGNEQFF.

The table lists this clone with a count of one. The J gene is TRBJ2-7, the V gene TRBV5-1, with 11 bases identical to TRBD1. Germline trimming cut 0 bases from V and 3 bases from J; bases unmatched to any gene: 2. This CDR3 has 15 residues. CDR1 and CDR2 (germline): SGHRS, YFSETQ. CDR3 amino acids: CASSLEGQGVYEQYF. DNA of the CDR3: TGCGCCAGCAGCTTGGAGGGACAGGGGGTCTACGAGCAGTACTTC.

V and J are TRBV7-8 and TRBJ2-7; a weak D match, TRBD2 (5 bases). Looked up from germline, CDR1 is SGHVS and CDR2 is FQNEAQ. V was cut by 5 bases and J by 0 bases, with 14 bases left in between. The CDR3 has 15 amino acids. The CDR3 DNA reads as TGTGCCAGCAGCCTCCGGACTGGTCGCTCCTACGAGCAGTACGTC. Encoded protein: CASSLRTGRSYEQYV.

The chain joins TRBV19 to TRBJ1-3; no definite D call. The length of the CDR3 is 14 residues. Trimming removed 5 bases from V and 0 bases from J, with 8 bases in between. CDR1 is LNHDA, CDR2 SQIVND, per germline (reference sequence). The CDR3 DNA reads TGTGCCAGTAGTCCCAGGAGCTCTGGAAACACCATATATTTT. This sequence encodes CASSPRSSGNTIYF.

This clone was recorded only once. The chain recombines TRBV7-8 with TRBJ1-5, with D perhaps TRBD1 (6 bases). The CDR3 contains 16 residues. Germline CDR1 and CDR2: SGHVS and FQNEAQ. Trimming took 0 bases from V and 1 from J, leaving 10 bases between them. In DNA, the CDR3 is TGTGCCAGCAGCTTAGCGGCAGGGGTGAGCAATCAGCCCCAGCATTTT. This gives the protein CASSLAAGVSNQPQHF.

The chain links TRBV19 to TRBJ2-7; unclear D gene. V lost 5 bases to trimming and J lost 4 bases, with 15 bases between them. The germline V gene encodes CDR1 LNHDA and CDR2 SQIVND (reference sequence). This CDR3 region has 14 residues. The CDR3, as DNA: TGTGCCAGTAGTGACGGCGGTGCCCGGTACGAGCAGTACTTC. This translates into CASSDGGARYEQYF.

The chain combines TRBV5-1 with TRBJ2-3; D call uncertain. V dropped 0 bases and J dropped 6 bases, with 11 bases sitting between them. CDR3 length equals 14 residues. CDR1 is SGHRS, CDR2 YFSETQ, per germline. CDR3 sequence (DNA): TGCGCCAGCAGCTTGGTTGTCGGCGGTGATACGCAGTATTTT. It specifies CASSLVVGGDTQYF.

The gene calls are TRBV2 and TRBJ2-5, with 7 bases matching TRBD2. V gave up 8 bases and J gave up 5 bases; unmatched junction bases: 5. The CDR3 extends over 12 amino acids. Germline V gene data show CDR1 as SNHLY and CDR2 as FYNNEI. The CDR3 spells CASGEGWETQYF. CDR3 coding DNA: TGTGCCAGCGGGGAGGGGTGGGAGACCCAGTACTTC.

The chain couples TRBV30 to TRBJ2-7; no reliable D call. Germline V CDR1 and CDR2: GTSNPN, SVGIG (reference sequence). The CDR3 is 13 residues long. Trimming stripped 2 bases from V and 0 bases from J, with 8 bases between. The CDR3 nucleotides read TGTGCCTGGAGTAAGAGGAACTCCTACGAGCAGTACGTC. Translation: CAWSKRNSYEQYV.

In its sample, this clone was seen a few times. The CDR3 sequence: CASRDTLNTEAFF. The CDR3 coding sequence is TGTGCCAGCAGAGACACCTTGAACACTGAAGCTTTCTTT. The V call is TRBV6-5, the J call TRBJ1-1; no definite D call. The CDR3 totals 13 residues. Germline V gene lookup returns CDR1 MNHEY and CDR2 SVGAGI. With 6 bases removed from V and 0 bases from J, the gap between germline ends came to 8 bases.

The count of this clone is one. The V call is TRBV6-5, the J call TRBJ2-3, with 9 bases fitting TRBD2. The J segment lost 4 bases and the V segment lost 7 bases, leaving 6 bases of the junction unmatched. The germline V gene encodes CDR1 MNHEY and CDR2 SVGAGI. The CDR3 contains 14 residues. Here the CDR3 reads CASIAGGAADTQYF. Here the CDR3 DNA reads TGTGCCAGCATTGCGGGGGGGGCGGCAGATACGCAGTATTTT.

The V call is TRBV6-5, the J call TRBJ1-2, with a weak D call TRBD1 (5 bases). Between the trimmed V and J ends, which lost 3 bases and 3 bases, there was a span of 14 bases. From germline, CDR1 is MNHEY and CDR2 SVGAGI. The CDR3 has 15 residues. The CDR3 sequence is CASSYPQGGDYGYTF. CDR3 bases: TGTGCCAGCAGTTATCCCCAGGGTGGCGACTATGGCTACACCTTC.

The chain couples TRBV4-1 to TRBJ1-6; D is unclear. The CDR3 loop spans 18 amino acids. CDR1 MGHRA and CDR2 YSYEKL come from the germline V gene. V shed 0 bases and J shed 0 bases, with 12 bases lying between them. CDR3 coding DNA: TGCGCCAGCAGCCAAGAACCTCCGGGCCTCTCCTATAATTCACCCCTCCACTTT. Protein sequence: CASSQEPPGLSYNSPLHF.

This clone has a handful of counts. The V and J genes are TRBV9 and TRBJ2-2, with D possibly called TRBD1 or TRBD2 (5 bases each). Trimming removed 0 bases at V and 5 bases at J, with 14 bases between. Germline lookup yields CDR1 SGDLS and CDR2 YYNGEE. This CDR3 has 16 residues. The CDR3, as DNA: TGTGCCAGCAGCGTAGGTGGCAGGGACGCAACCGGGGAGCTGTTTTTT. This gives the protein CASSVGGRDATGELFF.

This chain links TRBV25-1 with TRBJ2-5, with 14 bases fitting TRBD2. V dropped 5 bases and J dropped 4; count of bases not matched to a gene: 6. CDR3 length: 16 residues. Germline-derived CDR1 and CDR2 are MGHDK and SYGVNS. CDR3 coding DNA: TGTGCCAGCAGTCCTGGGACTAGCGGGAGTTCAGAGACCCAGTACTTC. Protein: CASSPGTSGSSETQYF.

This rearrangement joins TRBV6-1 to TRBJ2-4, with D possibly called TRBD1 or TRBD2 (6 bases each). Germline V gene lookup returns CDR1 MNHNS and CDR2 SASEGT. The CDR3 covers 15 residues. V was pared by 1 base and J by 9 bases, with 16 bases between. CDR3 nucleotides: TGTGCCAGCAGTGAAGGGTCGGTCGGAGGGGGCATTCAGTACTTC. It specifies CASSEGSVGGGIQYF.

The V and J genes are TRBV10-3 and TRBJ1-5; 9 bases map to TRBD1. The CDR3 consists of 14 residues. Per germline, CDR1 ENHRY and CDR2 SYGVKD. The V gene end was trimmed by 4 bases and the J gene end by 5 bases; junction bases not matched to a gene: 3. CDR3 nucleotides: TGTGCCATCAGTGGGGACAGGGCAGATCAGCCCCAGCATTTT. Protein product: CAISGDRADQPQHF.

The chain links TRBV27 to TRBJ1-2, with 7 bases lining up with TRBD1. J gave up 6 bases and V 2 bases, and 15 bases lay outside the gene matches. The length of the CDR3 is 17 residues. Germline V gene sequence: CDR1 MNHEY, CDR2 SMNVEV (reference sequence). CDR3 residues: CASSLQGVQKGGNGYTF. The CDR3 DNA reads TGTGCCAGCAGTTTACAGGGGGTACAGAAGGGGGGGAATGGCTACACCTTC.

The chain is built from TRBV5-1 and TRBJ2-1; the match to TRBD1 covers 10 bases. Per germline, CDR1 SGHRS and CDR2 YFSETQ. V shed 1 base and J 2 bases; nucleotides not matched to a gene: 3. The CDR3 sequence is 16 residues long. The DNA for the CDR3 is TGCGCCAGCAGCTTGAATGGACAGGGGGCCTACAATGAGCAGTTCTTC. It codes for CASSLNGQGAYNEQFF.

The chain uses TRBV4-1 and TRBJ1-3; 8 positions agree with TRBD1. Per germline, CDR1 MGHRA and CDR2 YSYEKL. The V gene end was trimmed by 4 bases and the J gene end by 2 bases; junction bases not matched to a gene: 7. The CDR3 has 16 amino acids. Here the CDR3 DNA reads TGCGCCAGCAGCCGCTGGGGACAGGATGCTGGAAACACCATATATTTT. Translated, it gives CASSRWGQDAGNTIYF.